This is a list of T cell receptor beta chains from one sample in a study of cytomegalovirus exposure and HLA in healthy donors. The assay was immunoSEQ multiplex PCR, and TCRdb's table has in-frame clones only and misses some. Of about 150,000 clones detected, over 65% appear once; the ten largest clones hold about 13%. Sequenced: PBMCs. The receptors shown here come from a man aged 40-55 years in good health and CMV-seropositive. CDR3s include the opening cysteine and the closing phenylalanine or tryptophan. The order of the fields is CDR3 protein, CDR3 DNA, J gene, V gene, clone size, D gene. D genes are given only for firm matches. Size values are once, few and many counts, or a class for expanded clones, and some rows have none.

CDR3aa: CASSLPTSGKDNEQFF
CDR3nt: TGTGCCAGCAGCTTGCCCACTAGCGGGAAAGACAATGAGCAGTTCTTC
j_gene: TRBJ2-1
v_gene: TRBV5-7
abundance: NA
d_gene: TRBD2

CDR3aa: CASTWGTSADALETQYF
CDR3nt: TGTGCCAGCACCTGGGGGACTAGCGCCGACGCTTTAGAGACCCAGTACTTC
j_gene: TRBJ2-5
v_gene: TRBV28
abundance: NA
d_gene: TRBD2

CDR3aa: CASSFNPTPSGEQFF
CDR3nt: TGTGCCAGCAGCTTTAACCCTACGCCTAGCGGCGAGCAGTTCTTC
j_gene: TRBJ2-1
v_gene: TRBV11-3
abundance: NA
d_gene: TRBD2

CDR3aa: CSALPGGSQHF
CDR3nt: TGCAGTGCTCTCCCTGGGGGGTCCCAGCATTTT
j_gene: TRBJ1-5
v_gene: TRBV20-1
abundance: NA
d_gene: NA

CDR3aa: CASSYGGSENQPQHF
CDR3nt: TGTGCCAGCAGTTACGGGGGGAGTGAAAATCAGCCCCAGCATTTT
j_gene: TRBJ1-5
v_gene: TRBV6-6
abundance: NA
d_gene: NA

CDR3aa: CASSVGQGRGAYEQYF
CDR3nt: TGTGCCAGCAGTGTGGGCCAGGGACGCGGGGCCTACGAGCAGTACTTC
j_gene: TRBJ2-7
v_gene: TRBV6-1
abundance: NA
d_gene: NA

CDR3aa: CATSRDPGDPGNTIYF
CDR3nt: TGTGCCACCAGCAGAGATCCGGGGGATCCTGGAAACACCATATATTTT
j_gene: TRBJ1-3
v_gene: TRBV15
abundance: NA
d_gene: NA

CDR3aa: CATSNPSENTGELFF
CDR3nt: TGTGCCACCAGCAATCCTAGCGAGAACACCGGGGAGCTGTTTTTT
j_gene: TRBJ2-2
v_gene: TRBV15
abundance: NA
d_gene: NA

CDR3aa: CASSPDRPGLPGANVLTF
CDR3nt: TGCGCCAGCAGCCCAGACAGACCAGGCCTTCCCGGGGCCAACGTCCTGACTTTC
j_gene: TRBJ2-6
v_gene: TRBV5-1
abundance: NA
d_gene: NA

CDR3aa: CASSTLTSGSHLVRQYF
CDR3nt: TGTGCCAGCAGCACCCTGACTAGCGGGAGCCATCTAGTCCGTCAGTACTTC
j_gene: TRBJ2-5
v_gene: TRBV7-9
abundance: NA
d_gene: TRBD2

CDR3aa: CASSPFQAGNIQYF
CDR3nt: TGTGCCAGCTCACCGTTCCAGGCCGGAAACATTCAGTACTTC
j_gene: TRBJ2-4
v_gene: TRBV18
abundance: NA
d_gene: NA

CDR3aa: CASSGNSGSMYEQYF
CDR3nt: TGTGCCAGCAGTGGGAATAGCGGGAGCATGTACGAGCAGTACTTC
j_gene: TRBJ2-7
v_gene: TRBV6-1
abundance: NA
d_gene: TRBD2

CDR3aa: CAISERGGKSEQYF
CDR3nt: TGTGCCATCAGTGAGCGTGGCGGGAAGAGTGAGCAGTACTTC
j_gene: TRBJ2-7
v_gene: TRBV10-3
abundance: NA
d_gene: NA

CDR3aa: CASSLEGAEMEQYF
CDR3nt: TGTGCCAGCAGTTTAGAGGGGGCGGAGATGGAGCAGTACTTC
j_gene: TRBJ2-7
v_gene: TRBV28
abundance: NA
d_gene: TRBD1

CDR3aa: CASRSGTGNTEAFF
CDR3nt: TGCGCCAGCAGGTCCGGGACAGGCAACACTGAAGCTTTCTTT
j_gene: TRBJ1-1
v_gene: TRBV5-1
abundance: NA
d_gene: TRBD1

CDR3aa: CASSLDPPGSGANVLTF
CDR3nt: TGCGCCAGCAGCTTGGACCCCCCCGGGTCTGGGGCCAACGTCCTGACTTTC
j_gene: TRBJ2-6
v_gene: TRBV5-1
abundance: NA
d_gene: NA

CDR3aa: CASGGASGANVLTF
CDR3nt: TGTGCCAGCGGAGGGGCCTCTGGGGCCAACGTCCTGACTTTC
j_gene: TRBJ2-6
v_gene: TRBV6-1
abundance: NA
d_gene: NA

CDR3aa: CASTSAGDSRSYNEQFF
CDR3nt: TGTGCCAGCACATCAGCGGGAGATTCAAGGTCCTACAATGAGCAGTTCTTC
j_gene: TRBJ2-1
v_gene: TRBV28
abundance: few
d_gene: TRBD2

CDR3aa: CASHPRRDYEQYF
CDR3nt: TGTGCCAGCCACCCACGCAGGGACTACGAGCAGTACTTC
j_gene: TRBJ2-7
v_gene: TRBV2
abundance: NA
d_gene: NA

CDR3aa: CASSFLGLVNTEAFF
CDR3nt: TGTGCCAGCAGTTTTCTGGGGCTTGTGAACACTGAAGCTTTCTTT
j_gene: TRBJ1-1
v_gene: TRBV28
abundance: once
d_gene: NA

CDR3aa: CSELAGGSTSTDTQYF
CDR3nt: TGCAGCGAACTAGCGGGAGGGTCCACTAGCACAGATACGCAGTATTTT
j_gene: TRBJ2-3
v_gene: TRBV29-1
abundance: NA
d_gene: TRBD2

CDR3aa: CSSTPSILVRYNEQFF
CDR3nt: TGTTCCAGCACCCCGAGTATTCTAGTTAGGTACAATGAGCAGTTCTTC
j_gene: TRBJ2-1
v_gene: TRBV7-9
abundance: NA
d_gene: NA

CDR3aa: CSVAGQVTQDGYTF
CDR3nt: TGCAGCGTTGCGGGACAGGTAACCCAGGATGGCTACACCTTC
j_gene: TRBJ1-2
v_gene: TRBV29-1
abundance: NA
d_gene: TRBD1

CDR3aa: CASSQVAVGNQPQHF
CDR3nt: TGCGCCAGCAGCCAAGTAGCAGTCGGCAATCAGCCCCAGCATTTT
j_gene: TRBJ1-5
v_gene: TRBV4-1
abundance: NA
d_gene: NA

CDR3aa: CASSLEANSPLHF
CDR3nt: TGTGCCAGCAGCTTAGAAGCGAATTCACCCCTCCACTTT
j_gene: TRBJ1-6
v_gene: TRBV11-3
abundance: NA
d_gene: NA